This TCR beta chain stems from a study of blood T cells in healthy people across ages. Study-wide findings and caveats: Measured against age, TCR beta diversity per million T cells decreased in a roughly linear manner. A conclusive naive versus antigen-experienced comparison was prevented by the unsorted PBMCs. Researchers deemed the diversity estimates from one million T cells underestimates.

It was with a sample-barcoded 5' primer and a J-beta primer mix that a second PCR of roughly 6 to 12 cycles was run. At least 2.5 million CDR3-containing paired-end reads were obtained per sample. Using its own MiXCR run on the 5' RACE reads, TCRdb lists one record per CDR3 protein. The repertoire holds hundreds of thousands of distinct CDR3 sequences, with around 20% as singletons. Note on this clonotype: Its antigen is unidentified. One junction end disagrees with the germline gene, perhaps due to a read error.

This CDR3 spans 17 amino acids. Germline V gene lookup returns CDR1 SGHRS and CDR2 YFSETQ. The source material was blood. The V call is TRBV5-1, the J call TRBJ2-2; possible D gene TRBD1, 7 bases. The sequence derives from a man between 65 and 80 years old in good health. CDR3 in DNA: TGCGCCAGCAGCTTGGATTCCGACAGGGCGTCCACCGGGGGGCTGTTTTTT. Protein product: CASSLDSDRASTGGLFF.